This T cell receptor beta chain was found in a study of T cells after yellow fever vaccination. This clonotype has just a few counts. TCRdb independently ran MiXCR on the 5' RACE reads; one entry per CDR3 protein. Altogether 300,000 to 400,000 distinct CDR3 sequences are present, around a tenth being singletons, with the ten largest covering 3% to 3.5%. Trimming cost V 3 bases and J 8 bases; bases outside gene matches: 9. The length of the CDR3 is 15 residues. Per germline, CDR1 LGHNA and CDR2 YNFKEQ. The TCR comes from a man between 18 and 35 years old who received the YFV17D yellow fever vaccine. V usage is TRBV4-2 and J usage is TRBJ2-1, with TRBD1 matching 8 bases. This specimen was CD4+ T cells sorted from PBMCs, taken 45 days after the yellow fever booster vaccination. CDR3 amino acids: CASSQGVQGADEQFF. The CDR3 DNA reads TGTGCCAGCAGCCAGGGGGTCCAGGGGGCAGATGAGCAGTTCTTC.